These 25 T cell receptor beta chains originate from one sample sequenced in a study of T cell repertoires in aging, cancer and after chemotherapy. Peripheral blood genomic DNA, not sorted cells or RNA, was the template. Multiplex touch-down PCR with TRB-A/B primers amplified rearranged V-D-J TRB sequences. TCRdb processed the multiplex PCR reads anew with MiXCR; each CDR3 protein has one entry. The sample has around 5,000 distinct CDR3 sequences; around 22% are singletons. The sample comprised blood. The receptors originated from a human donor with a blood cancer.

There are a few counts of this clonotype. This chain joins TRBV27 and TRBJ1-1, with D maybe TRBD1 (6 bases). Germline V gives CDR1 MNHEY, CDR2 SMNVEV (reference sequence). This CDR3 comprises 16 residues. V gave up 3 bases and J gave up 1 base, with 15 bases separating them. DNA of the CDR3: TGTGCCAGCAGTTTCGGTCTGGGGGCACCGAACACTGAAGCTTTCTTT. Its protein is CASSFGLGAPNTEAFF.

This clonotype is termed medium-sized (0.01 to 0.1%). The rearrangement joins TRBV29-1 to TRBJ2-7; 10 nucleotides line up with TRBD2. The junction had 7 bases not matched to a gene; V was cut back by 6 bases and J by 2 bases. Germline lookup yields CDR1 SQVTM and CDR2 ANQGSEA. This CDR3 has 14 amino acids. CDR3 nucleotides: TGCAGCGTAGGGACTAGCGCCGGTCCCTACGAGCAGTACTTC. It is translated as CSVGTSAGPYEQYF.

By proportion, this clonotype is medium-sized (0.01 to 0.1%). For the CDR3, the DNA is TGTGCCAGCAGTGAACAGGGTCTAGCGGGAGGATACAATGAGCAGTTCTTC. It encodes CASSEQGLAGGYNEQFF. This chain connects TRBV6-1 to TRBJ2-1; 11 bases match TRBD2. With 2 bases clipped from V and 4 bases from J, the junction kept 7 bases outside the gene matches. This CDR3 is built from 17 residues. Germline-derived CDR1 and CDR2 are MNHNS and SASEGT.

For this clonotype: This may be a read error, as it is one base from a much larger clone. The CDR3 DNA is TGTGCCAGCAGGTTAGGGGCTGGGGACGAGCAGTTCTTC. It specifies CASRLGAGDEQFF. The chain recombines TRBV7-9 with TRBJ2-1; D is possibly TRBD1 or TRBD2 (5 bases each). The CDR3 extends over 13 amino acids. The germline gives CDR1 SEHNR, CDR2 FQNEAQ (reference sequence).

This clonotype is judged medium-sized (0.01 to 0.1%). The gene calls are TRBV27 and TRBJ2-3; D is perhaps TRBD1 or TRBD2 (5 bases each). Germline V gives CDR1 MNHEY, CDR2 SMNVEV (reference sequence). V was shortened by 2 bases and J by 0 bases, with 6 bases between the two germline ends. There are 14 residues in the CDR3. In DNA, the CDR3 is TGTGCCAGCAGTTTACGGGACAGCACAGATACGCAGTATTTT. Its translation: CASSLRDSTDTQYF.

On this clonotype: A much larger clone sits a single nucleotide away, making a read error possible. The DNA of the CDR3 is TGTGCCAGCTCACCATACCCGCAGGGACCTAATGAAAAACTGTTTTTT. As protein: CASSPYPQGPNEKLFF. The chain joins TRBV18 to TRBJ1-4, with D perhaps matching TRBD1 (5 bases). V gave up 2 bases and J gave up 3 bases, with 13 bases separating them. The germline V gene has CDR1 KGHSH and CDR2 LQKENI. The CDR3 covers 16 residues.

Regarding this clonotype: A much larger clone sits a single nucleotide away, making a read error possible. The CDR3 nucleotides read TGTGTCAGCAGTCCCCTAGGGTCGAACGGCTACACCTTC. The encoded protein is CVSSPLGSNGYTF. V and J are TRBV27 and TRBJ1-2; no clear D. The CDR3 is made up of 13 amino acids. Per germline, CDR1 MNHEY and CDR2 SMNVEV (reference sequence).

This clonotype is labeled as medium-sized (0.01 to 0.1%). J is TRBJ2-3 and V is TRBV27; 7 nucleotides match TRBD1. The length of the CDR3 is 14 residues. In germline, CDR1 is MNHEY, CDR2 SMNVEV (reference sequence). V was pared by 4 bases and J by 2 bases, with 3 bases of the junction left unmatched. The CDR3 DNA is TGTGCCAGCAGTTCGGGACAGTACACAGATACGCAGTATTTT. Protein: CASSSGQYTDTQYF.

As for this clonotype: An end of the junction does not agree with germline; a read error may underlie this. The CDR3 DNA reads TGTGCCAGCAGCTTGGAATCCGTTCACTCTGAAAACACCATATATTTT. It codes for CASSLESVHSENTIYF. V usage is TRBV5-6 and J usage is TRBJ1-3, with D uncertain. The CDR3 is 16 residues long. The germline V gene encodes CDR1 SGHDT and CDR2 YYEEEE.

J is TRBJ2-7 and V is TRBV5-4; no definite D call. The V end lost 5 bases, the J end lost 2 bases, and 14 bases lay between the germline ends. Germline V CDR1 and CDR2: SGHNT, YYREEE (reference sequence). The CDR3 runs to 14 residues. This CDR3 is CASRFNRYPYEQYF. The CDR3 DNA sequence: TGTGCCAGCAGATTTAACAGATACCCCTACGAGCAGTACTTC.

The J gene is TRBJ2-7, the V gene TRBV6-5; D is uncertain. CDR1 is MNHEY, CDR2 SVGAGI, per germline. This CDR3 has 12 residues. The V gene lost 4 bases and the J gene lost 6 bases, with 10 bases spanning the gap. The CDR3 protein is CASSSPSGEQYF. CDR3 bases: TGTGCCAGCAGTTCCCCCTCGGGCGAGCAGTACTTC.

This clonotype was seen only a few times. The J gene is TRBJ2-6, the V gene TRBV5-4, with 8 bases matching TRBD1. CDR3 length: 18 residues. V trimming: 6 bases; J trimming: 0 bases; junction bases outside the gene matches: 11. Germline assignment: CDR1 SGHNT and CDR2 YYREEE (reference sequence). CDR3 bases: TGTGCCAGCACCGTAGACCCGGGACAGGTCTCTGGGGCCAACGTCCTGACTTTC. Its translation is CASTVDPGQVSGANVLTF.

The chain is built from TRBV6-2 or TRBV6-3 and TRBJ1-1; the D is unclear. This CDR3 spans 12 amino acids. V lost 8 bases and J lost 1, with 8 bases in between. CDR1 and CDR2 (germline): MNHEY, SVGEGT. CDR3 nucleotides: TGTGCCAGCCGAGCCCCGAACACTGAAGCTTTCTTT. This translates into CASRAPNTEAFF.

The chain is built from TRBV18 and TRBJ2-7; 10 nucleotides agree with TRBD1. J lost 1 base, V lost 3 bases, and 3 bases had no gene match. The germline V gene has CDR1 KGHSH and CDR2 LQKENI. This CDR3 has 15 amino acids. The CDR3 DNA follows: TGTGCCAGCTCACCCGGGACAGGGGTATCCTACGAGCAGTACTTC. It is translated as CASSPGTGVSYEQYF.

This clonotype was counted between two and nine times. This chain connects TRBV19 to TRBJ1-2, with a tentative D call TRBD1 (5 bases). The length of the CDR3 is 16 residues. Trimming left V 0 bases short and J 4 bases short, with 15 bases between. Germline CDR1 LNHDA, CDR2 SQIVND (reference sequence). This chain's CDR3 is CASSIDRVGTSYGYTF. The CDR3 DNA follows: TGTGCCAGTAGTATAGATCGTGTCGGGACGAGCTATGGCTACACCTTC.

This chain joins TRBV29-1 and TRBJ2-7; 7 bases map to TRBD2. In germline, CDR1 is SQVTM, CDR2 ANQGSEA. This CDR3 has 11 amino acids. The V segment lost 4 bases and the J segment 7 bases; nucleotides outside the gene matches: 4. The CDR3 here is CSVGGGGEQYF. Written as DNA, the CDR3 is TGCAGCGTTGGGGGGGGGGGGGAGCAGTACTTC.

With respect to this clonotype: The conserved phenylalanine or tryptophan normally closing the CDR3 is absent here, so this likely arose from a read error. No DNA is shown, since the ends of the CDR3 on it are uncertain; the CDR3 is the one TCRdb lists. The rearrangement links TRBV5-1 to TRBJ2-7. The CDR3 spans 9 amino acids, including both terminal residues. Germline CDR1 is SGHRS and CDR2 is YFSETQ. The CDR3 is CASSSPDRL.

To note about this clonotype: A much larger clone lies a single base off, so this may be a read error. This chain uses TRBV6-5 with TRBJ2-7; D gene ambiguous. The V gene's germline CDR1 is MNHEY and CDR2 SVGAGI. CDR3 size: 10 residues. CDR3: CDSSRYEQYF. DNA for the CDR3: TGTGACAGCTCTAGATACGAGCAGTACTTC.

The chain employs TRBV7-9 and TRBJ1-1; D is unresolved. V was shortened by 5 bases and J by 2 bases, with 9 bases between the two germline ends. The CDR3 is 13 amino acids. Germline CDR1 is SEHNR and CDR2 is FQNEAQ (reference sequence). CDR3 DNA sequence: TGTGCCAGCAGCACACAAGCCAACACTGAAGCTTTCTTT. Translation: CASSTQANTEAFF.

By sample share, this clonotype is medium-sized (0.01 to 0.1%). The chain has TRBV30 and TRBJ1-1, with TRBD1 as a possible D gene (5 bases). Germline assignment: CDR1 GTSNPN and CDR2 SVGIG (reference sequence). The V end lost 2 bases, the J end lost 5 bases, and 15 bases lay between the germline ends. This CDR3 is 14 amino acids long. CDR3 amino acids: CAWSSRDLPTEAFF. CDR3 sequence (DNA): TGTGCCTGGAGTTCTCGGGACCTGCCGACTGAAGCTTTCTTT.

The V gene is TRBV20-1, the J gene TRBJ2-4; 7 bases line up with TRBD1. CDR3 length equals 12 residues. V dropped 8 bases and J dropped 6; count of bases not matched to a gene: 7. The germline V gene has CDR1 DFQATT and CDR2 SNEGSKA (reference sequence). The CDR3: CSTRQGGNIQYF. CDR3 DNA sequence: TGCAGTACCCGACAGGGTGGAAACATTCAGTACTTC.

The chain is built from TRBV24-1 and TRBJ2-5, with D perhaps TRBD1 (5 bases). Between the trimmed V and J ends, which lost 3 bases and 5 bases, there was a span of 12 bases. Germline V lookup: CDR1 KGHDR, CDR2 SFDVKD. The CDR3 totals 14 residues. For the CDR3, the DNA is TGTGCCACCAGTGATACCCAGGGTGATGAGACCCAGTACTTC. Residues: CATSDTQGDETQYF.

The chain combines TRBV9 with TRBJ2-4, with no clear D. Trimming removed 1 base from V and 0 bases from J, with 5 bases in between. CDR1 is SGDLS and CDR2 is YYNGEE in the germline V gene. The CDR3 consists of 14 residues. CDR3 in DNA: TGTGCCAGCAGCGTAACTGTAGCCAAAAACATTCAGTACTTC. This translates into CASSVTVAKNIQYF.

The table lists this clonotype with a few counts. The chain uses TRBV5-1 and TRBJ2-7; D not certain. The CDR3 loop spans 11 amino acids. V was shortened by 4 bases and J by 7 bases, with 9 bases between the two germline ends. CDR1 SGHRS and CDR2 YFSETQ come from the germline V gene. CDR3 region: CASSIRQEQYF. The CDR3 DNA follows: TGCGCCAGCAGCATAAGACAAGAGCAGTACTTC.

This chain uses TRBV7-9 with TRBJ2-1, with TRBD2 matching 8 bases. Germline CDR1 and CDR2: SEHNR and FQNEAQ (reference sequence). Unmatched junction bases numbered 13, after V lost 2 bases and J lost 1 base. The CDR3 loop spans 19 amino acids. In DNA, the CDR3 is TGTGCCAGCAGCTTATCTGGCCAGCGGGAGTGGGGTTCCTACAATGAGCAGTTCTTC. Protein: CASSLSGQREWGSYNEQFF.